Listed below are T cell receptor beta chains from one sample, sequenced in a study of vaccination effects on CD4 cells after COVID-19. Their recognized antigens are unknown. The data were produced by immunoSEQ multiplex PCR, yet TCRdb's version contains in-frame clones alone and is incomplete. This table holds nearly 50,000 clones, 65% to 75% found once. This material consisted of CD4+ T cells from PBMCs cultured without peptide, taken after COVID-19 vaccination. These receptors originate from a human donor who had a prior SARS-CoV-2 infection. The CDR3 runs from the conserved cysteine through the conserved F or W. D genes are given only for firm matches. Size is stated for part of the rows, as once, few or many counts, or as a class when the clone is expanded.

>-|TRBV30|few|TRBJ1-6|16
TGTGCCTGGAGTGTCCTCTCACCGCGGGATAATTCACCCCTCCACTTT
CAWSVLSPRDNSPLHF
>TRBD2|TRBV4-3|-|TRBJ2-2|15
TGCGCCAGCAGCCAACGCGGGAGTATAACCGGGGAGCTGTTTTTT
CASSQRGSITGELFF
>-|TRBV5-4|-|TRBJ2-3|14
TGTGCCAGCAGCTTAGACTATAGCACAGATACGCAGTATTTT
CASSLDYSTDTQYF
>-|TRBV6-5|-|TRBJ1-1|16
TGTGCCAGCAGTTCGATCAGACCGTCTTCGAACACTGAAGCTTTCTTT
CASSSIRPSSNTEAFF
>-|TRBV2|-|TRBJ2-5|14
TGTGCCAGCAAGGCGTCACTCTCCCAAGAGACCCAGTACTTC
CASKASLSQETQYF
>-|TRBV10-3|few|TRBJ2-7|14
TGTGCCATCAGTGATTATAGTCGGATAGGCGAGCAGTACTTC
CAISDYSRIGEQYF
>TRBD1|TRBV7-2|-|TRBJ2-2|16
TGTGCCAGCAGCTCTAGGGGGACAGGGAACACCGGGGAGCTGTTTTTT
CASSSRGTGNTGELFF
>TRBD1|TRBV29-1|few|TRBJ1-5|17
TGCAGCGCTAGGGACAGGGTAAATGAAGGTAGCCCTCGGCCCCAGCATTTT
CSARDRVNEGSPRPQHF
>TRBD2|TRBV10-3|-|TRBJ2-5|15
TGTGCCATCAGTGAGGGAGCGGGAGTGGGAGAGACCCAGTACTTC
CAISEGAGVGETQYF
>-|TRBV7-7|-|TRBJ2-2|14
TGTGCTACCTCTGACGGGGCGAACACCGGGGAGCTGTTTTTT
CATSDGANTGELFF
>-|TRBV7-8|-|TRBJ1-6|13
TGTGCCAGCAGCCGGGACGAGAATTCACCCCTCCACTTT
CASSRDENSPLHF
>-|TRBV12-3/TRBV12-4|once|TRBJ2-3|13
TGTGCCAGCAGTTTTCCGCGGCAGGGGAAGCAGTATTTT
CASSFPRQGKQYF
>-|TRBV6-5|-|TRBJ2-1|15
TGTGCCAGCAGTTACTGGGCGAGCTCCTACAATGAGCAGTTCTTC
CASSYWASSYNEQFF
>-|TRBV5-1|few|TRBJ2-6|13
TGCGCCAGCAGCTACGAGTCGGCCAACGTCCTGACTTTC
CASSYESANVLTF
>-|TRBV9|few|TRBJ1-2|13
TGTGCCAGCAGCCGTGGGACACCGTATGGCTACACCTTC
CASSRGTPYGYTF
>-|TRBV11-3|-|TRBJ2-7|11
TGTGCCAGCAGCAAGAGCTACGAGCAGTACTTC
CASSKSYEQYF
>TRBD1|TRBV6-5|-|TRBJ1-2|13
TGTGCCAGCACCCGACAGGGGAGCTATGGCTACACCTTC
CASTRQGSYGYTF
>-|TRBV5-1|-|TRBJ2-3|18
TGCGCCAGCAGCTTGGCGGAGGTGTTAAGGGAGAGAGCAGATACGCAGTATTTT
CASSLAEVLRERADTQYF
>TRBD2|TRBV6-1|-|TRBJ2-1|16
TGTGCCAGCAGTGAATTTGGACTAGCGGGGAGTGGTGAGCAGTTCTTC
CASSEFGLAGSGEQFF
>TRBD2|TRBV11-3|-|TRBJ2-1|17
TGTGCCAGCAGCTTAGGGGATAGCGGGGGGCACTACAATGAGCAGTTCTTC
CASSLGDSGGHYNEQFF
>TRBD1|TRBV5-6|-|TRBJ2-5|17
TGTGCCAGCAGCTTGTCTCCGGGACAGGGGTTGTGGGAGACCCAGTACTTC
CASSLSPGQGLWETQYF
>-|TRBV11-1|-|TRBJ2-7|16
TGTGCCAGCAGCTTAGGAAGATGGCCTGGGTCCTACGAGCAGTACTTC
CASSLGRWPGSYEQYF